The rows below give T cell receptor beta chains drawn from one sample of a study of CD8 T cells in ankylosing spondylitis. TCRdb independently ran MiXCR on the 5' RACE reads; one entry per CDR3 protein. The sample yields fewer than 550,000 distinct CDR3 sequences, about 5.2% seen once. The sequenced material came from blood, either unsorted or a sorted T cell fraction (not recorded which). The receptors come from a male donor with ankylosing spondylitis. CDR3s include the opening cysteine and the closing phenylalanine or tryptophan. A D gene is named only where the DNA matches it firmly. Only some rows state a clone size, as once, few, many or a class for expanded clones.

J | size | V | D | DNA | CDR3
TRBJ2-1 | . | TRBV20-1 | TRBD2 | TGCAGTGCTAGAGGACTAGCGGGAGAGCGGTACAATGAGCAGTTCTTC | CSARGLAGERYNEQFF
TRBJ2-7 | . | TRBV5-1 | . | TGCGCCAGCAGCTCCATGAGCTCCTACGAGCAGTACTTC | CASSSMSSYEQYF
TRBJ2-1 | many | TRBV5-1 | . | TGCGCCAGCAGCCCGATGATGGTTAGCTCCTACAATGAGCAGTTCTTC | CASSPMMVSSYNEQFF
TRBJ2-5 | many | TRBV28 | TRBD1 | TGTGCCAGCAGAACAGGGGTGGAGACCCAGTACTTC | CASRTGVETQYF
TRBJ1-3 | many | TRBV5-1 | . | TGCGCCAGCAGCTTGGCCGGGGTCCTCAGCTCTGGAAACACCATATATTTT | CASSLAGVLSSGNTIYF
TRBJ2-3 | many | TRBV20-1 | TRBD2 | TGCAGTGCCCTCCCGGCGGAACTAGCGGGGGGAACAGATACGCAGTATTTT | CSALPAELAGGTDTQYF
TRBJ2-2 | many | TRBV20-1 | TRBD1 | TGCAGTGCTAGATGGACAGGGAACACCGGGGAGCTGTTTTTT | CSARWTGNTGELFF
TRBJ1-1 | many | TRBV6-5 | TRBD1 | TGTGCCAGCAGTTACCGGGACCCCGGGACAGTGAACACTGAAGCTTTCTTT | CASSYRDPGTVNTEAFF
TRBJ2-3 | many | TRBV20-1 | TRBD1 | TGCAGTGCCCTCACCCCGACAGGGAAGACAGATACGCAGTATTTT | CSALTPTGKTDTQYF
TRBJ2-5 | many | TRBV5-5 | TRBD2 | TGTGCCAGCACCCCCGGGGGGGGAGATGGGACCCAGTACTTC | CASTPGGGDGTQYF
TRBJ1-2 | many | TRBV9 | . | TGTGCCAGCAGCTCCTACCGGCGGACTCAGGGCTACACCTTC | CASSSYRRTQGYTF
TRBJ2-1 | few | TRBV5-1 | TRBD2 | TGCGCCAGCAGCTTGGTAGCTAGCGGGACCCAGAGCTCCTACAATGAGCAGTTCTTC | CASSLVASGTQSSYNEQFF
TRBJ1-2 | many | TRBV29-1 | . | TGCAGCGTTGAAGATCCCTCGGGAGGCTACACCTTC | CSVEDPSGGYTF